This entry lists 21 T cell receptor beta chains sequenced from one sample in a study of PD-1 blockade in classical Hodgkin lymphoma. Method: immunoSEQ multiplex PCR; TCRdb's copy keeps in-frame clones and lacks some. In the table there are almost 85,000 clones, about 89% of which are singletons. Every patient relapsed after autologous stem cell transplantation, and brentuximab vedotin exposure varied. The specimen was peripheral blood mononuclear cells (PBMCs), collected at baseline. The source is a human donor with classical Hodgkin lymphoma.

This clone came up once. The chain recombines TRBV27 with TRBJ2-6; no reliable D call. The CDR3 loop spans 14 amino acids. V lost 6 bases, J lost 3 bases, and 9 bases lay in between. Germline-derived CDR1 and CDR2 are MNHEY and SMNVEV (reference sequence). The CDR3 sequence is CASSSLGGANVLTF. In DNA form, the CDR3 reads TGTGCCAGCAGCTCCTTGGGTGGGGCCAACGTCCTGACTTTC.

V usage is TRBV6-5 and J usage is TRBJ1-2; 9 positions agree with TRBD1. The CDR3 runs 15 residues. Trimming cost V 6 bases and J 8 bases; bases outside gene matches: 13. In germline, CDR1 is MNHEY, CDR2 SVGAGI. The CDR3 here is CASSTLRDREYGYTF. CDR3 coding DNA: TGTGCCAGCAGCACTCTCCGGGACAGGGAATACGGCTACACCTTC.

The CDR3 DNA sequence: TGTGCCAGCAGCTTAGCGGGAGGGCACTCAGATACGCAGTATTTT. It specifies CASSLAGGHSDTQYF. V gene TRBV11-2 combines with J gene TRBJ2-3; 8 nucleotides align to TRBD2. This CDR3 comprises 15 residues. Germline trimming cut 1 base from V and 4 bases from J; bases unmatched to any gene: 4. Germline CDR1 is SGHAT and CDR2 is FQNNGV.

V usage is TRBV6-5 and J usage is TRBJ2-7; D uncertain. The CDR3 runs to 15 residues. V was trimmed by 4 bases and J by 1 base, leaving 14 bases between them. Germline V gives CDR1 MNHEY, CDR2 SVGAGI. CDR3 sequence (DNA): TGTGCCAGCAGTTGGAGCTTTAGAGAATCCTACGAGCAGTACTTC. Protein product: CASSWSFRESYEQYF.

The CDR3 coding sequence is TGTGCCAGCAGCTTCCGGGAAGAGACCCAGTACTTC. It specifies CASSFREETQYF. The chain joins TRBV13 to TRBJ2-5, with unresolved D. The CDR3 is 12 residues long. Germline V CDR1 and CDR2: PRHDT, FYEKMQ (reference sequence). The germline V and J ends were trimmed by 3 bases and 3 bases, with 5 bases remaining between them.

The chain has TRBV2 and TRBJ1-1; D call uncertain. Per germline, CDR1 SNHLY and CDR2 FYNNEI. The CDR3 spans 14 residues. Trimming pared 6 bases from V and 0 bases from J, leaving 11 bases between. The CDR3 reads CASSPAALNTEAFF. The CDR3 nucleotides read TGTGCCAGCAGCCCCGCGGCATTGAACACTGAAGCTTTCTTT.

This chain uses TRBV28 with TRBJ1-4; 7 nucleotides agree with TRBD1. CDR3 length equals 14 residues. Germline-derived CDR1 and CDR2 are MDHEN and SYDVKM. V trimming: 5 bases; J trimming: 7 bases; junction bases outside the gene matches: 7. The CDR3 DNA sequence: TGTGCCAGCAGTCCCCGGACAGGCGGTGAAAAACTGTTTTTT. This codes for CASSPRTGGEKLFF.

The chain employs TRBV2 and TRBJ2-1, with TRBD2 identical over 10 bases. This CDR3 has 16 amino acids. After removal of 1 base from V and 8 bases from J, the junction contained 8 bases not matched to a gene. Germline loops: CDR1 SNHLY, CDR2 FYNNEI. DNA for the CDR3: TGTGCCAGCAGTGAAGTCCTAGCGGGAGCACCGCATGAGCAGTTCTTC. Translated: CASSEVLAGAPHEQFF.

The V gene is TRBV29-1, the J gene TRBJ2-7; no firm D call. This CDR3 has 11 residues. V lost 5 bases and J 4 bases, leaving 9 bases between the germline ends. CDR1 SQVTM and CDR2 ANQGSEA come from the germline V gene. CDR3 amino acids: CSVINLYEQYF. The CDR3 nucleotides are TGCAGCGTTATCAACTTATACGAGCAGTACTTC.

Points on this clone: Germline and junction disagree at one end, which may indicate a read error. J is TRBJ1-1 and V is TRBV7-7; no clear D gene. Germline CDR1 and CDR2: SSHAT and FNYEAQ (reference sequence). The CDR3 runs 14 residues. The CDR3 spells CASSPMGRNTEAFF. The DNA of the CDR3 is TGTGCTAGCAGTCCCATGGGGAGGAACACTGAAGCTTTCTTT.

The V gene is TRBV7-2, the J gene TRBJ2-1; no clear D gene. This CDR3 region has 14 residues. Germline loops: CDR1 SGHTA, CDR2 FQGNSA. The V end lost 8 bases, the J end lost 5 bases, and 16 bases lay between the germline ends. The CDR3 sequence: CASGLIGPDNEQFF. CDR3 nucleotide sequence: TGTGCCAGCGGTCTTATCGGACCGGACAATGAGCAGTTCTTC.

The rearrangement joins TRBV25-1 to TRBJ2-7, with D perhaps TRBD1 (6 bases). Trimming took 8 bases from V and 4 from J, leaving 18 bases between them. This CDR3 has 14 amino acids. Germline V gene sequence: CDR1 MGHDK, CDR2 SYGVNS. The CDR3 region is CASRMTGFAYEQYF. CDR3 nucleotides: TGTGCCAGCCGTATGACAGGTTTTGCGTACGAGCAGTACTTC.

The CDR3 sequence: CASSRPNYGYTF. CDR3 in DNA: TGTGCCAGCTCGAGGCCCAACTATGGCTACACCTTC. The V call is TRBV6-5, the J call TRBJ1-2; no firm D call. The CDR3 length is 12 residues. The germline V gene has CDR1 MNHEY and CDR2 SVGAGI. Between the trimmed V and J ends, which lost 8 bases and 2 bases, there was a span of 9 bases.

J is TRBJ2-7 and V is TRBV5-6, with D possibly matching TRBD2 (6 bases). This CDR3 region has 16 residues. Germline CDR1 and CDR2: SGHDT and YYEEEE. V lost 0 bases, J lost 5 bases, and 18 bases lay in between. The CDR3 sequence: CASSLALGGRRNEQYF. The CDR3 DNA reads TGTGCCAGCAGCTTGGCGCTTGGTGGGAGGCGGAACGAGCAGTACTTC. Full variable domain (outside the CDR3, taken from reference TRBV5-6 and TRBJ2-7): DAGVTQSPTHLIKTRGQQVTLRCSPKSGHDTVSWYQQALGQGPQFIFQYYEEEERQRGNFPDRFSGHQFPNYSSELNVNALLLGDSALYLCASSLALGGRRNEQYFGPGTRLTVT.

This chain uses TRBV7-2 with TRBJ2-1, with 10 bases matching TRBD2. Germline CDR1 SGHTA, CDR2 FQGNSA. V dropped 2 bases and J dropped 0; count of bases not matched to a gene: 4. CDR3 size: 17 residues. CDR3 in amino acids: CASSLRLAGLSYNEQFF. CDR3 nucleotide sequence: TGTGCCAGCAGCTTAAGACTAGCGGGCCTCTCCTACAATGAGCAGTTCTTC. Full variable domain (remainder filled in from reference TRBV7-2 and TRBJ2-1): GAGVSQSPSNKVTEKGKDVELRCDPISGHTALYWYRQSLGQGLEFLIYFQGNSAPDKSGLPSDRFSAERTGGSVSTLTIQRTQQEDSAVYLCASSLRLAGLSYNEQFFGPGTRLTVL.

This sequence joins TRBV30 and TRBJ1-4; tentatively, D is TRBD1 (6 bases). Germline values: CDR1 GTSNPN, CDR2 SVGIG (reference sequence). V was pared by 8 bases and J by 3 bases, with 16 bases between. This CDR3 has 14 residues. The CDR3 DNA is TGTGCCGTGGAGGAGGGGGGGGCTAATGAAAAACTGTTTTTT. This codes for CAVEEGGANEKLFF. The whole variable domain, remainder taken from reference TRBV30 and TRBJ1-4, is SQTIHQWPATLVQPVGSPLSLECTVEGTSNPNLYWYRQAAGRGLQLLFYSVGIGQISSEVPQNLSASRPQDRQFILSSKKLLLSDSGFYLCAVEEGGANEKLFFGSGTQLSVL.

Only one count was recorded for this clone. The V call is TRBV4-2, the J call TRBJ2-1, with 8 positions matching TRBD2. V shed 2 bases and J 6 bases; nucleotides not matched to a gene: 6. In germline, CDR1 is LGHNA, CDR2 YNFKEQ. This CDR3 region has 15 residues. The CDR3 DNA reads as TGTGCCAGCAGCCAAACTAGCGGTGATCTCAATGAGCAGTTCTTC. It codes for CASSQTSGDLNEQFF.

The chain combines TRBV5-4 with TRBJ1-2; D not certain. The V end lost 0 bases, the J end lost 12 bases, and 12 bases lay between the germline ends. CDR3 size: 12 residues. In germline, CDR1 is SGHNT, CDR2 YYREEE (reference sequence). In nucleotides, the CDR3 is TGTGCCAGCAGCTTGGAGGCAGCCGCGGACACCTTC. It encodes CASSLEAAADTF. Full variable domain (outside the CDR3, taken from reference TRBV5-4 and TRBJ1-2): ETGVTQSPTHLIKTRGQQVTLRCSSQSGHNTVSWYQQALGQGPQFIFQYYREEENGRGNFPPRFSGLQFPNYSSELNVNALELDDSALYLCASSLEAAADTFGSGTRLTVV.

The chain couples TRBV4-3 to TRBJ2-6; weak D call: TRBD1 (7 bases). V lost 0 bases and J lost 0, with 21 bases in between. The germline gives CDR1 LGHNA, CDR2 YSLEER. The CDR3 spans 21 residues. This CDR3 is CASSQEGGQDNMGSGANVLTF. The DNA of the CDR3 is TGCGCCAGCAGCCAAGAGGGAGGACAGGATAACATGGGCTCTGGGGCCAACGTCCTGACTTTC.

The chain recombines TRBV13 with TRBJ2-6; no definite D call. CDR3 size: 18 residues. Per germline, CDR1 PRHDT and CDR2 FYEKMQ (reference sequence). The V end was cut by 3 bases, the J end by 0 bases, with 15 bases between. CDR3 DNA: TGTGCCAGCAGCTTCCATCCGGCCGGCCTCTCTGGGGCCAACGTCCTGACTTTC. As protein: CASSFHPAGLSGANVLTF. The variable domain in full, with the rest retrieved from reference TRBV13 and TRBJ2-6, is AAGVIQSPRHLIKEKRETATLKCYPIPRHDTVYWYQQGPGQDPQFLISFYEKMQSDKGSIPDRFSAQQFSDYHSELNMSSLELGDSALYFCASSFHPAGLSGANVLTFGAGSRLTVL.

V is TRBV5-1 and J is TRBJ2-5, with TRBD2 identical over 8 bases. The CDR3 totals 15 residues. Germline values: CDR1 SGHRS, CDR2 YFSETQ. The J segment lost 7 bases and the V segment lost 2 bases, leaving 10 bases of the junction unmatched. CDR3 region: CASSFSAGALGTQYF. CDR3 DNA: TGCGCCAGCAGCTTCTCAGCGGGAGCTCTTGGGACCCAGTACTTC.